The rows below give T cell receptor beta chains drawn from one sample of a study of blood T cell repertoires in COVID-19. The repertoire was sequenced with immunoSEQ multiplex PCR; TCRdb's copy has only in-frame clones and lacks some. This sample has some 290,000 clones, with approximately 91% found just once. Sequencing was done on a sample of PBMCs or T cells enriched from blood (not recorded which). All receptors derive from a woman in her forties with acute COVID-19. Each CDR3 is given with its conserved first and last residue. Each record gives: V gene, J gene, CDR3 protein.

v_call: TRBV24-1
j_call: TRBJ1-2
cdr3_aa: CATSDDRGSANYGYTF

v_call: TRBV6-4
j_call: TRBJ2-1
cdr3_aa: CASSADREGNNEQFF

v_call: TRBV6-2/TRBV6-3
j_call: TRBJ1-2
cdr3_aa: CASSSGQNYGYTF

v_call: TRBV10-3
j_call: TRBJ1-2
cdr3_aa: CAISSSPGVGGYTF

v_call: TRBV9
j_call: TRBJ2-2
cdr3_aa: CASSGRGAVGRELFF

v_call: TRBV27
j_call: TRBJ1-1
cdr3_aa: CASRGRGMNTEAFF

v_call: TRBV7-2
j_call: TRBJ2-7
cdr3_aa: CASSPRGASGYSYEQYF

v_call: TRBV5-4
j_call: TRBJ1-1
cdr3_aa: CASSLIQGPEAFF

v_call: TRBV25-1
j_call: TRBJ2-1
cdr3_aa: CASSPALLSGSYNEQFF

v_call: TRBV19
j_call: TRBJ1-1
cdr3_aa: CASSVTTMNTEAFF

v_call: TRBV7-8
j_call: TRBJ1-3
cdr3_aa: CASRTGGSGNTIYF

v_call: TRBV29-1
j_call: TRBJ2-4
cdr3_aa: CSGQGSNIQYF

v_call: TRBV5-6
j_call: TRBJ1-2
cdr3_aa: CASSPTFGTGMWDGYTF

v_call: TRBV21-1
j_call: TRBJ1-5
cdr3_aa: CASRKKRGRSGQGNQPQHF

v_call: TRBV5-5
j_call: TRBJ1-6
cdr3_aa: CASSRLRQLEASPLHF

v_call: TRBV28
j_call: TRBJ1-1
cdr3_aa: CASKSGSTMNTEAFF

v_call: TRBV16
j_call: TRBJ1-4
cdr3_aa: CASSRRTGSANEKLFF

v_call: TRBV5-4
j_call: TRBJ1-2
cdr3_aa: CASSPTGYGYTF

v_call: TRBV7-2
j_call: TRBJ2-7
cdr3_aa: CASSLVGGLAGGYEQYF

v_call: TRBV18
j_call: TRBJ2-3
cdr3_aa: CASSPPGLADTDTQYF

v_call: TRBV7-9
j_call: TRBJ2-1
cdr3_aa: CASSLDSRPGGIQFF

v_call: TRBV2
j_call: TRBJ2-7
cdr3_aa: CASSGQTPYEQYF